The clone carrying this T cell receptor (beta chain) was detected a few times. Its antigen is unknown. This entry comes from a study of beta chain features in type 1 diabetes. Study-level background: Some 99 million sorted cells were examined across all samples.

Overall study results and limits: Patients and controls would share equally any PCR tilt toward shorter templates. Among all four CD4+ subsets, Type 1 diabetes patients had TCRB CDR3s that were moderately but significantly shorter.

The sequenced template was cDNA made from the entire isolated RNA. Libraries were prepared by immunoSEQ multiplex PCR; TCRdb keeps only in-frame clonotypes and omits some of them. The repertoire has over 150,000 clones, about 9.3% of them found once; the top ten carry under 0.55%. This CDR3 spans 16 amino acids. This chain joins TRBV12-2 and TRBJ2-5; the DNA was not used to check the table's D call, TRBD2. TRBV12-2 is a known pseudogene. This TCR derives from a man aged 25-40 years with type 1 diabetes. Sequenced: central memory CD4+ T cells from blood. CDR3 coding DNA: TGTGCAAGTCGCTTAGTGTTGGGAGAGCTTACGGAGACCCAGTACTTC. This encodes CASRLVLGELTETQYF.